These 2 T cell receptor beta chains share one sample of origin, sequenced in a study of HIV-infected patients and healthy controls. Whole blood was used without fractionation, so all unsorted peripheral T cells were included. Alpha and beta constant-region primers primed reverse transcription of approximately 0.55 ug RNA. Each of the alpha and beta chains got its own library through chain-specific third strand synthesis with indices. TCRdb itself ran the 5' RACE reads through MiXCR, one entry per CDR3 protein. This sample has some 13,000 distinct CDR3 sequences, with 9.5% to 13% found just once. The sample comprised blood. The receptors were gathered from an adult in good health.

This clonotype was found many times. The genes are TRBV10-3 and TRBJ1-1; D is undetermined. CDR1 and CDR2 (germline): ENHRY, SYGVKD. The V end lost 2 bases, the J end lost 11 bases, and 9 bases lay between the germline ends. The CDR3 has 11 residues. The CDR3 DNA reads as TGTGCCATCAGTGAGACGGGGTCGGCTTTCTTT. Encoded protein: CAISETGSAFF.

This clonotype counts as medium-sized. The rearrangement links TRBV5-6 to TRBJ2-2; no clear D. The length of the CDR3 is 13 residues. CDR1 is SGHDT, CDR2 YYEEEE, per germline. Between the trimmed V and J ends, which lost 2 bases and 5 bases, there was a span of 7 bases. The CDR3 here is CASSFQLTGELFF. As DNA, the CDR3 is TGTGCCAGCAGCTTCCAATTAACCGGGGAGCTGTTTTTT.